A single T cell receptor (beta chain) is shown here with its context. Its recognized antigen is unknown. Nothing much larger sits one base from this clone, and base qualities are not available. The sample belongs to a study of control samples from healthy donors and cancer patients (TCRdb year 2020). Including the terminal cysteine and phenylalanine, the CDR3 comprises 11 residues. The entry retains the CDR3 DNA only, 33 bases that are in frame from base 1. V gives up 8 bases and J gives up 6 bases, and the segment between their germline ends measures 11 bases. As encoded in the germline V gene, CDR1 is WSHSY while CDR2 is SAAADI. The library was produced with the immunoSEQ multiplex PCR assay. TCRdb took this table from immuneACCESS and kept in-frame rearrangements with V and J called. Such tables lack part of the clones; where checked against another copy, unresolved V genes explain under half of the gap, and the rest is unexplained. The sample table contains 150,000 to 160,000 clones; only one count was recorded for over 85% of them. Approximately 2.5% of the sample rests with the top ten.

What was sequenced was blood. The TCR was taken from a man between 50 and 59 years old in good health. Here the chain combines TRBV10-2 and TRBJ2-7; the D gene cannot be named for sure. The CDR3 in this case is CASGPRSEQYF. The DNA is as follows: TGCGCCAGCGGTCCCAGGAGCGAGCAGTACTTC.